What follows is one T cell receptor beta chain and its context. Germline CDR1 reads SNHLY; CDR2 reads FYNNEI. The CDR3 runs to 14 residues. Trimming removed 3 bases from V and 5 bases from J; junction bases left unmatched: 6. The data were taken from a study of blood T cell repertoires in COVID-19. Overall study context: The United States, Italy and Spain were the sources of the acute and convalescent COVID-19 samples.

Participants reported their clinical history, and cohort assignment relied on those reports. Recovered status in Cohort 3 required two negative PCRs, clearance, or symptom resolution. Method: immunoSEQ multiplex PCR; TCRdb's copy keeps in-frame clones and lacks some. In the table there are 400,000 to 500,000 clones, around nine tenths of which are singletons. The chain employs TRBV2 and TRBJ2-5; 7 bases map to TRBD1. The specimen sequenced was PBMCs or T cells enriched from blood (not recorded which). This clonotype was obtained from a woman aged 40-49 years who had recovered from COVID-19. The DNA of the CDR3 is TGTGCCAGCAGTGATTCAGGGGGTTTGGAGACCCAGTACTTC. This codes for CASSDSGGLETQYF.